This TCR beta chain appears in the sequencing data of a study of CD8 T cells in ankylosing spondylitis. This clonotype was recorded many times. Its antigen is still unknown. Using quantitative 5'-RACE with molecular barcodes, the authors made TCR beta libraries. Via MiXCR, TCRdb re-called the 5' RACE reads, giving one row per CDR3 protein. The data hold some 130,000 distinct CDR3 sequences, with more than 9.5% observed a single time. Notes on the study in general: The authors found the disease-linked clones to be CD8+ and relatively rare in peripheral blood.

CDR3 length: 16 residues. V gave up 2 bases and J gave up 1 base; unmatched junction bases: 7. Germline CDR1 reads SGHDT; CDR2 reads YYEEEE. Sequences were obtained from blood, either unsorted or a sorted T cell fraction (not recorded which). This sequence originates from a female donor with ankylosing spondylitis or in good health (not recorded which). The genes are TRBV5-6 and TRBJ1-1; 8 positions agree with TRBD1. The CDR3 sequence is CASSFQGARGNTEAFF. The CDR3 DNA sequence: TGTGCCAGCAGCTTCCAGGGGGCAAGGGGGAACACTGAAGCTTTCTTT.